This TCR beta chain was sequenced during a study of cytomegalovirus exposure and HLA in healthy donors. Study observations and caveats: As a later analysis showed, a missense DCLRE1C variant was linked to trimming of TCR beta V- and J-genes. The study listed under 200 cytomegalovirus-associated TCR beta chains.

Primers: 60 Vbeta forward and 13 Jbeta reverse. Assay used: immunoSEQ multiplex PCR; TCRdb lists only in-frame clones, some missing. The sample has about 200,000 clones, around 87% seen once; the top ten hold roughly 0.98%. V gave up 5 bases and J gave up 3 bases, with 13 bases separating them. Germline V gene data show CDR1 as SEHNR and CDR2 as FQNEAQ (reference sequence). The CDR3 is 14 amino acids. Points on this clone: Its specificity is unknown.

The source is a boy aged 2 to 10 in good health and CMV-seronegative. The chain is built from TRBV7-9 and TRBJ2-5, with unresolved D. Sample: PBMCs. CDR3: CASSHYFPEETQYF. Here the CDR3 DNA reads TGTGCCAGCAGCCACTATTTCCCTGAAGAGACCCAGTACTTC.